This T cell receptor beta chain emerged from a study of regulatory T cells in long-lasting Graves disease. Time point given: newly diagnosed GD, antithyroid drugs for less than 3 months. Scientists built the TCR library using RNA that was extracted from PBMCs. Arm-PCR of CDR3 regions and iRepertoire HTBI primers were used to build TCR beta libraries. TCRdb analysed the multiplex PCR reads with MiXCR anew, one entry per CDR3 protein. The profile shows 400,000 to 500,000 distinct CDR3 sequences, about a sixth of them singletons. The CDR3 loop spans 17 amino acids. Unmatched junction bases numbered 2, after V lost 2 bases and J lost 0 bases. Germline assignment: CDR1 MNHEY and CDR2 SVGEGT. This clonotype showed up just a few times. Another study also made use of these data, one on T cells in Graves' hyperthyroidism and ophthalmopathy.

The origin of this receptor is a woman in her 30s with Graves disease. This chain connects TRBV6-2 or TRBV6-3 to TRBJ2-2; 11 positions match TRBD2. This specimen consisted of peripheral blood mononuclear cells (PBMCs), obtained at new diagnosis, from a patient treated with antithyroid drugs. Here the CDR3 DNA reads TGTGCCAGCAGTTACCTGGGACTAGCGGCGAACACCGGGGAGCTGTTTTTT. Amino acids: CASSYLGLAANTGELFF.